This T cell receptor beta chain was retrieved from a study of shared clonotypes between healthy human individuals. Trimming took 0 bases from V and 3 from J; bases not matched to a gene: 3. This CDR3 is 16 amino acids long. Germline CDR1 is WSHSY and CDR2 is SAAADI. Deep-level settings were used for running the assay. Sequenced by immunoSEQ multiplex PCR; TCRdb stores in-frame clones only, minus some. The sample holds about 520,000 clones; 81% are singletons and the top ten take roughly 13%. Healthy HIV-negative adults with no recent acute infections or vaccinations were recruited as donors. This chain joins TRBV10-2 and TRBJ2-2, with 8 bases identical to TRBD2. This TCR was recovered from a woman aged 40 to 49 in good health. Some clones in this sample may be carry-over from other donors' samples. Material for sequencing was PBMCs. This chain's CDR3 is CASSESGRADTGELFF. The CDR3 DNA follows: TGCGCCAGCAGTGAGTCCGGGAGGGCCGACACCGGGGAGCTGTTTTTT.